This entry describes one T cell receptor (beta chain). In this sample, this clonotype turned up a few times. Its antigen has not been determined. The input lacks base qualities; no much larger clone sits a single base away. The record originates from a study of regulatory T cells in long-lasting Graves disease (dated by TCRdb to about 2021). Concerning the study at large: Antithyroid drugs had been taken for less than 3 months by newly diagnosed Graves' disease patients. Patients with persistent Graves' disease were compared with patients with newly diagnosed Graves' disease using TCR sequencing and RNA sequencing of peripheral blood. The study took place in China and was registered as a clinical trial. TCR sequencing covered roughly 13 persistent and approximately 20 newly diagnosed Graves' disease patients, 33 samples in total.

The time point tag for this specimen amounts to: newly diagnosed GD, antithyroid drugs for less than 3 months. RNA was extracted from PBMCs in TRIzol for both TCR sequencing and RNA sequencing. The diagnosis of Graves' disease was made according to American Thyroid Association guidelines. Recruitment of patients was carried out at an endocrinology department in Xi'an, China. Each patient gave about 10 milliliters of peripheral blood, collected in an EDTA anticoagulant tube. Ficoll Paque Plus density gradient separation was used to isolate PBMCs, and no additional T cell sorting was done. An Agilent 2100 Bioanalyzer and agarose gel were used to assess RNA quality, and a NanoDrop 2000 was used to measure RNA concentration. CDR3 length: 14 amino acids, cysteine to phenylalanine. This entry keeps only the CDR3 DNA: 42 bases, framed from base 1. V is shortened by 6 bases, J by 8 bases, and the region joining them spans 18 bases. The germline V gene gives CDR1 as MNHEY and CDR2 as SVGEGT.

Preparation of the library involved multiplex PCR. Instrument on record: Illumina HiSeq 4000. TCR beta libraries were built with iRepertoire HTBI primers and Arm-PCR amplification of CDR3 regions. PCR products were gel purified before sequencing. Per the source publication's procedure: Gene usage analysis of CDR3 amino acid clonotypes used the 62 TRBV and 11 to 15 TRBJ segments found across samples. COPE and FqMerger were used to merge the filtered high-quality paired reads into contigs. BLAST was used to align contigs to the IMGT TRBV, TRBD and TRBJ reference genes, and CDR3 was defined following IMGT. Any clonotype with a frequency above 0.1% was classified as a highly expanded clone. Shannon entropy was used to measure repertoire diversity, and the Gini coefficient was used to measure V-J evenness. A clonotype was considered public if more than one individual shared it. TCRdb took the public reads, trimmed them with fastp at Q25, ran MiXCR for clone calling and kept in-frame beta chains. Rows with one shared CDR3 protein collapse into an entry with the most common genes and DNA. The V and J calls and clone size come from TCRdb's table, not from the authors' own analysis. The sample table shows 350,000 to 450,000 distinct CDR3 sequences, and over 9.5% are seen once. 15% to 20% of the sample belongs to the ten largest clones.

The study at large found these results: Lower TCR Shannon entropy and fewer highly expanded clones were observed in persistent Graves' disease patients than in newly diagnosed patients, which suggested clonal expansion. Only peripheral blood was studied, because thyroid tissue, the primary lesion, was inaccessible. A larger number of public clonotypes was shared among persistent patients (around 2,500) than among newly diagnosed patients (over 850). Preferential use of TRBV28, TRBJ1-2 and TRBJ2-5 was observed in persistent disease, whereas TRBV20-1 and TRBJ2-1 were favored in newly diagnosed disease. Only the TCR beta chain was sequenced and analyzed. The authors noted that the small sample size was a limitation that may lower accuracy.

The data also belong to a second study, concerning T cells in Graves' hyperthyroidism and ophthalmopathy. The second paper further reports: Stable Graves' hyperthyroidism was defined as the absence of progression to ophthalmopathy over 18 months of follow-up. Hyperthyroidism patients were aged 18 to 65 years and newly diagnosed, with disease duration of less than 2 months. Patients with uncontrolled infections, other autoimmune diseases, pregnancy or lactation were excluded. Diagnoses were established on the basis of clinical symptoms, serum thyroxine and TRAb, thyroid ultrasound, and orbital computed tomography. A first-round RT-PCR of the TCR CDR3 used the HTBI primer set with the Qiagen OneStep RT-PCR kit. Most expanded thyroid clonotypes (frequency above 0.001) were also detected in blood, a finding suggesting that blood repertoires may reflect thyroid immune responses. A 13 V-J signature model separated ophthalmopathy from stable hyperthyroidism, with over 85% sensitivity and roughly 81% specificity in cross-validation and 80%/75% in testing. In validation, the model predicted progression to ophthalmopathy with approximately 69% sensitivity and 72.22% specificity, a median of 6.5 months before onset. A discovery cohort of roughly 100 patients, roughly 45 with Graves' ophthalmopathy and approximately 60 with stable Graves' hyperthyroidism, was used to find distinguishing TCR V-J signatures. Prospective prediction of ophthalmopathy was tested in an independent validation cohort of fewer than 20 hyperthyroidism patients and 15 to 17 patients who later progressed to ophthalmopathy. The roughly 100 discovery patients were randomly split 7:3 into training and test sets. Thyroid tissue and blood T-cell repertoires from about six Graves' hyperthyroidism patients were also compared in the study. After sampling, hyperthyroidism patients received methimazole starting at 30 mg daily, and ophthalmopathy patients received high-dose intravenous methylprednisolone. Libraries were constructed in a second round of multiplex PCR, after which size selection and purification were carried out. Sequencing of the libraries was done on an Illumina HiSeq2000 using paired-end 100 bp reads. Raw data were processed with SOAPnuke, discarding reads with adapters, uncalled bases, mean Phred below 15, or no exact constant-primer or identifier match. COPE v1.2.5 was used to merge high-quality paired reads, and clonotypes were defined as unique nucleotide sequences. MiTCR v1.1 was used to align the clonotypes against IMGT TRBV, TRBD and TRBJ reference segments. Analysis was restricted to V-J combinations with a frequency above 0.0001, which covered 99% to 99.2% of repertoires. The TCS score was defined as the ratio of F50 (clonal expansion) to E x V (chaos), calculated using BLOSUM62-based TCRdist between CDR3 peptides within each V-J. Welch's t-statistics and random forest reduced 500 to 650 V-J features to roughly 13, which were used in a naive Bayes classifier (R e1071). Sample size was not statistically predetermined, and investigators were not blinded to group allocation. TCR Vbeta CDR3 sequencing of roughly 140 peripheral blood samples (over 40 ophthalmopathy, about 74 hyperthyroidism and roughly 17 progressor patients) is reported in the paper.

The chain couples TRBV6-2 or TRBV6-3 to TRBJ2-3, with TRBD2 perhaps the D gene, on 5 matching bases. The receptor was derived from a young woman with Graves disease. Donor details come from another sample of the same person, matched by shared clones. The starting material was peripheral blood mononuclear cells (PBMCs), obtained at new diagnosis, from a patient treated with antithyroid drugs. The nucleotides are TGTGCCAGCAGGCCGGACTCCTCAAGGCGTACGCAGTATTTT. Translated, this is CASRPDSSRRTQYF.